These T cell receptor beta chains were read from a single sample in a study of blood T cell repertoires in COVID-19. Clones were sequenced by immunoSEQ multiplex PCR, and TCRdb holds only the in-frame ones, with some missing. The repertoire consists of under 300,000 clones, with around 90% occurring once and the leading ten covering about 2.1%. Sequenced input: PBMCs or T cells enriched from blood (not recorded which). These receptors were obtained from a woman aged 40-49 years with acute COVID-19. Both conserved end residues are part of each CDR3. Each record gives: D gene, V gene, J gene, clone size, CDR3 DNA, CDR3 protein. A D gene is named only where the DNA matches it firmly. Clone size is given for some rows only: seen once, a few or many times, or a class if the clone is expanded.

TRBD2	TRBV5-1	TRBJ2-1	.	TGCGCCAGCAGCTTGGGGCTAGCGGGGGGCCTTTGGTACAATGAGCAGTTCTTC	CASSLGLAGGLWYNEQFF
.	TRBV19	TRBJ2-1	once	TGTGCCAGTAGTACCATAGCGGATACCTACAATGAGCAGTTCTTC	CASSTIADTYNEQFF
.	TRBV7-2	TRBJ1-1	.	TGTGCCAGCAGCTTAGGACAGAGGAACACTGAAGCTTTCTTT	CASSLGQRNTEAFF
.	TRBV27	TRBJ1-6	.	TGTGCCAGCAGTTTATATGGCACAGGGATGAATAATTCACCCCTCCACTTT	CASSLYGTGMNNSPLHF
TRBD2	TRBV3-1/TRBV3-2	TRBJ2-7	.	TGTGCCAGCAGCCATGGGACTAGCGGCTACGAGCAGTACTTC	CASSHGTSGYEQYF
TRBD1	TRBV7-3	TRBJ2-1	once	TGTGCCAGCAGCTTAGACAGGGGCACCTACAATGAGCAGTTCTTC	CASSLDRGTYNEQFF
.	TRBV2	TRBJ1-6	.	TGTGCCAGCAGAGAGACAGAAAGTTCACCCCTCCACTTT	CASRETESSPLHF
TRBD1	TRBV4-2	TRBJ2-3	.	TGTGCCAGCAGCCAAAGGAGGACAGGGAGCACAGATACGCAGTATTTT	CASSQRRTGSTDTQYF
.	TRBV5-8	TRBJ1-5	.	TGTGCCAGCAGCCAGAGGTCGGGGATGGGCAATCAGCCCCAGCATTTT	CASSQRSGMGNQPQHF
TRBD2	TRBV7-9	TRBJ2-5	.	TGTGCCAGCAGCTTAGGGACTAGCGGGGATCTGCGGGTTGGAGAGACCCAGTACTTC	CASSLGTSGDLRVGETQYF
TRBD1	TRBV5-4	TRBJ2-1	once	TGTGCCAGCAGCTTGGGTCACAGGGGGTACAATGAGCAGTTCTTC	CASSLGHRGYNEQFF
TRBD1	TRBV4-3	TRBJ2-7	.	TGCGCCAGCAGCCAACAAGGACAGGGCTACGAGCAGTACTTC	CASSQQGQGYEQYF
.	TRBV18	TRBJ1-5	.	TGTGCCAGCTCGCGCGACAGGTGGGGGAGTCAGCCCCAGCATTTT	CASSRDRWGSQPQHF
.	TRBV30	TRBJ1-5	.	TGTGCCTGGAGCACCGACAGAAATCAGCCCCAGCATTTT	CAWSTDRNQPQHF
TRBD1	TRBV9	TRBJ2-7	once	TGTGCCAGCAGCGGAGGGGGACAGACCTACGAGCAGTACTTC	CASSGGGQTYEQYF
TRBD1	TRBV19	TRBJ1-2	.	TGTGCCAGTCAAGGCCCACAGGGGATCGGGGGCTACACCTTC	CASQGPQGIGGYTF
.	TRBV11-3	TRBJ2-7	.	TGTGCCAGCAGCTATACCCGAACAATCTACGAGCAGTACTTC	CASSYTRTIYEQYF
.	TRBV30	TRBJ1-6	.	TGTGCCTGGAGTCGCGCAGGACAGAATAATTCACCCCTCCACTTT	CAWSRAGQNNSPLHF